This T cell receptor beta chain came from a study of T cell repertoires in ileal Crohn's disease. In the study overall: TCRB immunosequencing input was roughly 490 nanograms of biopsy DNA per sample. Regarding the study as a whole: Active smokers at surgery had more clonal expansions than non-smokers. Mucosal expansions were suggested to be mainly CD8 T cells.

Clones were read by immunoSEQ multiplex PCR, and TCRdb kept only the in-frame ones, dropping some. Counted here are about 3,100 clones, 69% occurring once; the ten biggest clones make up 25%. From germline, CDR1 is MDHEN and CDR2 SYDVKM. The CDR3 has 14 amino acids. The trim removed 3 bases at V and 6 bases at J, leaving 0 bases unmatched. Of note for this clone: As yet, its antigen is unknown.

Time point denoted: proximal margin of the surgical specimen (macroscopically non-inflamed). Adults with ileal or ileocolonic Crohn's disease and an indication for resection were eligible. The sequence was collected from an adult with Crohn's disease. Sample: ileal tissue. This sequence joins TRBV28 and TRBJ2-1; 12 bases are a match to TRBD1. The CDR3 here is CASSLGQGANEQFF. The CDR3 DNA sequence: TGTGCCAGCAGTTTGGGACAGGGGGCCAATGAGCAGTTCTTC.